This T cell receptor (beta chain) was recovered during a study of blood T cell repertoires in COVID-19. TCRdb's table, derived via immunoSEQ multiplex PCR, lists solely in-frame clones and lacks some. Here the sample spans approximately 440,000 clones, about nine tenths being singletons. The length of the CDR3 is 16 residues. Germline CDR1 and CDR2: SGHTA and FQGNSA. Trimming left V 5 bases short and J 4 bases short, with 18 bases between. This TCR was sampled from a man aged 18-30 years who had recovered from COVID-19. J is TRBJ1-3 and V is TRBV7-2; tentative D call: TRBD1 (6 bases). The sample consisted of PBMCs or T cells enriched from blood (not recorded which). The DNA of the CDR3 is TGTGCCAGCAGCCTCACGACAGGCAAGTCGGGAAACACCATATATTTT. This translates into CASSLTTGKSGNTIYF. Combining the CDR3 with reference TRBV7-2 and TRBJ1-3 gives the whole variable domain GAGVSQSPSNKVTEKGKDVELRCDPISGHTALYWYRQSLGQGLEFLIYFQGNSAPDKSGLPSDRFSAERTGGSVSTLTIQRTQQEDSAVYLCASSLTTGKSGNTIYFGEGSWLTVV.